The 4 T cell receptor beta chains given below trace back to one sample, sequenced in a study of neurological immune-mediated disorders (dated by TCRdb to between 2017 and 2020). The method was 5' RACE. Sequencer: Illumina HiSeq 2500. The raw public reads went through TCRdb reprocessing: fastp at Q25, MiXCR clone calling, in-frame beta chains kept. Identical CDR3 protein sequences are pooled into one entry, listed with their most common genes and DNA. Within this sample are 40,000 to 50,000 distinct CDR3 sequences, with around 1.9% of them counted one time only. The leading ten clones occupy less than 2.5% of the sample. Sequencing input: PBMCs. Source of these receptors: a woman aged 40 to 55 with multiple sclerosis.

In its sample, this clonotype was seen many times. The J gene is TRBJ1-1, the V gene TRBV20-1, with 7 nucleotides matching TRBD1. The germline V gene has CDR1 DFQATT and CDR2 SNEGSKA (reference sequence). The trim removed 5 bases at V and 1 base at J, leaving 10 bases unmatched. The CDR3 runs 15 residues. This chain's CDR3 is CSAVRAGTANTEAFF. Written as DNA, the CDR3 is TGCAGTGCTGTTCGGGCCGGGACAGCGAACACTGAAGCTTTCTTT.

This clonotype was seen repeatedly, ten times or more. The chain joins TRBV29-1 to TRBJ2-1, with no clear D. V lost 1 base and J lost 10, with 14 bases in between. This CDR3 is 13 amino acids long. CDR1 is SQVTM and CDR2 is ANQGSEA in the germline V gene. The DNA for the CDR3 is TGCAGCGTTGAAGTTTCACTCGTGAGGGAGCAGTTCTTC. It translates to CSVEVSLVREQFF.

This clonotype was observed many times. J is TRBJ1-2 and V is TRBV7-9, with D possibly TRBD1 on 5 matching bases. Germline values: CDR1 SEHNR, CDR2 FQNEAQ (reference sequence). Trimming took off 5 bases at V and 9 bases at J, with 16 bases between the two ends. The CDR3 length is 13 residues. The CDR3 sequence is CASSITGTNSYTF. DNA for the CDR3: TGTGCCAGCAGCATTACCGGGACCAACAGCTACACCTTC.

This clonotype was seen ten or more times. CDR3 in amino acids: CASSPPDRGFAYNEQFF. CDR3 in DNA: TGCGCCAGCAGCCCGCCTGACAGGGGATTTGCCTACAATGAGCAGTTCTTC. The chain couples TRBV5-1 to TRBJ2-1, with 8 bases lining up with TRBD1. Germline CDR1 and CDR2: SGHRS and YFSETQ. J gave up 2 bases and V 4 bases, and 11 bases lay outside the gene matches. The CDR3 spans 17 residues. The full variable domain, its missing parts supplied by reference TRBV5-1 and TRBJ2-1, is KAGVTQTPRYLIKTRGQQVTLSCSPISGHRSVSWYQQTPGQGLQFLFEYFSETQRNKGNFPGRFSGRQFSNSRSEMNVSTLELGDSALYLCASSPPDRGFAYNEQFFGPGTRLTVL.